These 31 T cell receptor beta chains share one sample of origin, sequenced in a study of blood T cell repertoires in COVID-19. Some clones are missing from TCRdb's copy, which holds only in-frame ones; the method was immunoSEQ multiplex PCR. The sample lists just over 7,500 clones; around 70% were seen once. Sequencing used peripheral blood. The source is a human donor in a cohort sampled during active COVID-19.

The V call is TRBV19, the J call TRBJ2-1; 13 bases agree with TRBD2. J was trimmed by 3 bases and V by 5 bases; bases with no gene match: 7. CDR1 and CDR2 from the germline V gene are LNHDA and SQIVND (reference sequence). The CDR3 is 17 residues long. Written as DNA, the CDR3 is TGTGCCAGTAGTCGGACTAGCGGGAGCGGAGGCTACAATGAGCAGTTCTTC. It is translated as CASSRTSGSGGYNEQFF.

V usage is TRBV14 and J usage is TRBJ2-7; no definite D call. This CDR3 has 13 residues. V lost 5 bases to trimming and J lost 0 bases, with 8 bases between them. CDR1 is SGHDN and CDR2 is FVKESK in the germline V gene. The CDR3 DNA is TGTGCCAGCAGCTTATTCGGCTCCTACGAGCAGTACTTC. This sequence encodes CASSLFGSYEQYF.

Judged by abundance, this clone is medium-sized. V usage is TRBV6-5 and J usage is TRBJ2-1; possible D gene TRBD1, 6 bases. There are 12 residues in the CDR3. V dropped 6 bases and J dropped 9 bases, with 12 bases sitting between them. Germline V lookup: CDR1 MNHEY, CDR2 SVGAGI. The CDR3 is CASSPGALEQFF. The CDR3, as DNA: TGTGCCAGCAGCCCAGGGGCTCTTGAGCAGTTCTTC.

This chain uses TRBV29-1 with TRBJ2-1; 8 bases are shared with TRBD2. Trimming cost V 4 bases and J 9 bases; bases outside gene matches: 11. Looked up from germline, CDR1 is SQVTM and CDR2 is ANQGSEA. CDR3 length equals 14 residues. Written as DNA, the CDR3 is TGCAGCGTTGTCCCCCGACTAGCGCTAGGTGAGCAGTTCTTC. As protein: CSVVPRLALGEQFF.

This clone is medium-sized (0.01 to 0.1%). The chain carries TRBV13 and TRBJ2-7, with D unclear. The CDR3 consists of 13 residues. V shed 0 bases and J shed 1 base, with 4 bases lying between them. Per the germline V gene, CDR1 is PRHDT and CDR2 is FYEKMQ (reference sequence). The CDR3 DNA follows: TGTGCCAGCAGCTTAGGCGGGTCCTACGAGCAGTACTTC. It codes for CASSLGGSYEQYF.

For the CDR3, the DNA is TGTGCCTGGAGTCGGGACACCCCGGTCGAGCAGTACTTC. It encodes CAWSRDTPVEQYF. The V gene is TRBV30, the J gene TRBJ2-7; tentative D call: TRBD1 (6 bases). CDR3 length: 13 residues. Germline V gene sequence: CDR1 GTSNPN, CDR2 SVGIG (reference sequence). With 2 bases removed from V and 6 bases from J, the gap between germline ends came to 14 bases.

This rearrangement joins TRBV7-8 to TRBJ2-3; 8 bases fit TRBD2. J gave up 6 bases and V 5 bases, and 10 bases lay outside the gene matches. Germline V gene sequence: CDR1 SGHVS, CDR2 FQNEAQ. The CDR3 has 15 residues. The CDR3 loop is CASSQGLARGDTQYF. In DNA form, the CDR3 reads TGTGCCAGCAGCCAAGGACTAGCCCGAGGGGATACGCAGTATTTT.

The CDR3 bases are TGTGCCTGGAGACCCCTTGGCGGGGCTTACAATGAGCAGTTCTTC. It encodes CAWRPLGGAYNEQFF. This chain joins TRBV30 and TRBJ2-1; a weak D match, TRBD2 (6 bases). Trimming removed 3 bases from V and 4 bases from J, with 16 bases in between. This CDR3 contains 15 residues. CDR1 GTSNPN and CDR2 SVGIG come from the germline V gene (reference sequence).

The genes are TRBV19 and TRBJ2-4, with D possibly TRBD2 on 6 matching bases. Per germline, CDR1 LNHDA and CDR2 SQIVND (reference sequence). V lost 5 bases and J 0 bases, leaving 11 bases between the germline ends. CDR3 length: 15 amino acids. The CDR3 region is CASSDPGVAKNIQYF. The CDR3 DNA reads as TGTGCCAGTAGTGACCCGGGGGTAGCCAAAAACATTCAGTACTTC.

The gene calls are TRBV5-6 and TRBJ2-2; 9 bases are shared with TRBD1. Germline-derived CDR1 and CDR2 are SGHDT and YYEEEE. The CDR3 loop spans 15 amino acids. V was pared by 4 bases and J by 5 bases, with 6 bases of the junction left unmatched. The CDR3 DNA is TGTGCCAGCAGCCTTGGGACAGGGAGTACCGGGGAGCTGTTTTTT. As protein: CASSLGTGSTGELFF.

The genes are TRBV14 and TRBJ1-1; D is possibly TRBD1 (5 bases). Deletions cut 4 bases from V and 5 bases from J, with 11 bases between. The CDR3 contains 13 residues. The germline CDR1 and CDR2 sequences are SGHDN and FVKESK. The CDR3, as DNA: TGTGCCAGCAGCCCGCCGGGGGAGACTGAAGCTTTCTTT. Protein product: CASSPPGETEAFF.

This rearrangement joins TRBV4-3 to TRBJ2-1, with TRBD2 matching over 7 bases. This CDR3 region has 14 residues. Germline loops: CDR1 LGHNA, CDR2 YSLEER. V lost 0 bases and J lost 7; bases outside the gene matches: 3. The DNA of the CDR3 is TGCGCCAGCAGCCAAGAACTAGCGCGTAATGAGCAGTTCTTC. Translated: CASSQELARNEQFF.

The genes are TRBV3-1 (or the pseudogene TRBV3-2) and TRBJ2-1, with 8 bases aligning to TRBD1. The V and J ends lost 1 base and 4 bases, in that order; junction bases with no gene match: 6. This CDR3 region has 16 residues. Germline values: CDR1 LGHDT, CDR2 YNNKEL (reference sequence). The CDR3, as DNA: TGTGCCAGCAGCCAAGCCGGGACAGGCAGGTACAATGAGCAGTTCTTC. Its protein product is CASSQAGTGRYNEQFF.

The chain combines TRBV11-1 with TRBJ2-5; 7 nucleotides match TRBD1. V dropped 5 bases and J dropped 4; count of bases not matched to a gene: 7. This CDR3 spans 14 amino acids. The germline V gene encodes CDR1 SGHAT and CDR2 FQDESV (reference sequence). DNA for the CDR3: TGTGCCAGCAGCCCCTTAGGACAGGCAGAGACCCAGTACTTC. As protein: CASSPLGQAETQYF.

The genes are TRBV18 and TRBJ1-3, with TRBD1 identical over 7 bases. Germline-derived CDR1 and CDR2 are KGHSH and LQKENI. This CDR3 has 16 amino acids. J lost 0 bases, V lost 2 bases, and 4 bases had no gene match. The CDR3 DNA is TGTGCCAGCTCACCAACAGGGGCTCTCTCTGGAAACACCATATATTTT. It codes for CASSPTGALSGNTIYF. Combining the CDR3 with reference TRBV18 and TRBJ1-3 gives the whole variable domain NAGVMQNPRHLVRRRGQEARLRCSPMKGHSHVYWYRQLPEEGLKFMVYLQKENIIDESGMPKERFSAEFPKEGPSILRIQQVVRGDSAAYFCASSPTGALSGNTIYFGEGSWLTVV.

V usage is TRBV7-8 and J usage is TRBJ1-5; 10 bases are a match to TRBD1. CDR1 SGHVS and CDR2 FQNEAQ come from the germline V gene. The CDR3 runs 16 residues. Trimming cost V 5 bases and J 1 base; bases outside gene matches: 5. The CDR3 reads CASSPRDRGSNQPQHF. The CDR3 DNA sequence: TGTGCCAGCAGCCCTAGGGACAGGGGAAGCAATCAGCCCCAGCATTTT.

This chain connects TRBV10-2 to TRBJ2-3; TRBD1 matches at 7 bases. The junction had 6 bases not matched to a gene; V was cut back by 5 bases and J by 1 base. The V gene's germline CDR1 is WSHSY and CDR2 SAAADI. This CDR3 comprises 15 residues. The DNA for the CDR3 is TGCGCCAGCAGTTGGGGAACAGGGGGCACAGATACGCAGTATTTT. Translation: CASSWGTGGTDTQYF.

This chain links TRBV24-1 with TRBJ2-2, with TRBD1 matching over 10 bases. The CDR3 spans 16 residues. Germline lookup yields CDR1 KGHDR and CDR2 SFDVKD. Unmatched junction bases numbered 4, after V lost 4 bases and J lost 3 bases. Here the CDR3 DNA reads TGTGCCACCAGTGAGGGACAGGGGTTGGACACCGGGGAGCTGTTTTTT. It is translated as CATSEGQGLDTGELFF.

CDR3 in amino acids: CASAWGSSGSPLHF. The CDR3 region has the DNA TGTGCCAGCGCCTGGGGCAGTTCGGGCTCACCCCTCCACTTT. This chain links TRBV27 with TRBJ1-6; the D gene is possibly TRBD1 (5 bases). This CDR3 contains 14 residues. Germline CDR1 is MNHEY and CDR2 is SMNVEV (reference sequence). The V end was cut by 8 bases, the J end by 10 bases, with 18 bases between.

The chain uses TRBV27 and TRBJ2-2, with D possibly being TRBD2 (6 bases). The CDR3 has 16 amino acids. Between the trimmed V and J ends, which lost 5 bases and 4 bases, there was a span of 17 bases. Germline V gene sequence: CDR1 MNHEY, CDR2 SMNVEV (reference sequence). The CDR3 DNA follows: TGTGCCAGCAGTGCGACTACGGGAGTCTTCACCGGGGAGCTGTTTTTT. Amino acid sequence: CASSATTGVFTGELFF.

V is TRBV6-2 or TRBV6-3 and J is TRBJ2-3; a weak D match, TRBD1 (5 bases). Between the trimmed V and J ends, which lost 2 bases and 4 bases, there was a span of 13 bases. The CDR3 runs to 15 residues. Germline assignment: CDR1 MNHEY and CDR2 SVGEGT. The DNA of the CDR3 is TGTGCCAGCAGTTACCAGGGCGGCGGCCCAGATACGCAGTATTTT. Protein: CASSYQGGGPDTQYF.

This chain joins TRBV3-1 (or the pseudogene TRBV3-2) and TRBJ1-5; D gene ambiguous. The ends were cut back, 0 bases at V and 9 bases at J, with 15 bases in the middle. Germline V lookup: CDR1 LGHDT, CDR2 YNNKEL (reference sequence). The CDR3 extends over 15 amino acids. The CDR3 protein is CASSQDGLSPRPQHF. CDR3 nucleotides: TGTGCCAGCAGCCAAGATGGGCTATCCCCAAGGCCCCAGCATTTT.

The chain carries TRBV28 and TRBJ1-5, with D perhaps matching TRBD1 (5 bases). The CDR3 has 18 residues. Trimming pared 6 bases from V and 5 bases from J, leaving 26 bases between. Germline V gives CDR1 MDHEN, CDR2 SYDVKM. CDR3 in DNA: TGTGCCAGCAGCTCTCTGTCTGTTGGGACTTCGAGGGATCAGCCCCAGCATTTT. Translating it yields CASSSLSVGTSRDQPQHF.

The chain carries TRBV4-1 and TRBJ2-7; TRBD1 aligns across 7 bases. Germline CDR1 MGHRA, CDR2 YSYEKL. Germline trimming cut 0 bases from V and 4 bases from J; bases unmatched to any gene: 3. This CDR3 is 14 amino acids long. The CDR3 here is CASSQEAGGYEQYF. Here the CDR3 DNA reads TGCGCCAGCAGCCAAGAGGCAGGGGGTTACGAGCAGTACTTC.

V gene TRBV19 combines with J gene TRBJ2-1; TRBD2 matches 9 bases. The CDR3 has 15 amino acids. The J segment lost 2 bases and the V segment lost 3 bases, leaving 2 bases of the junction unmatched. The germline CDR1 and CDR2 sequences are LNHDA and SQIVND (reference sequence). The CDR3 DNA sequence: TGTGCCAGTAGTATGAGCGGGAGGACCTACAATGAGCAGTTCTTC. Its protein product is CASSMSGRTYNEQFF.

The chain carries TRBV2 and TRBJ2-3; TRBD2 agrees at 8 bases. Germline CDR1 reads SNHLY; CDR2 reads FYNNEI. This CDR3 has 15 amino acids. The ends lost 7 bases at V and 1 base at J; junction bases unmatched: 7. CDR3 in DNA: TGTGCCAGCAACCAACTGACTAGCGGCACAGATACGCAGTATTTT. Amino acids: CASNQLTSGTDTQYF.

The chain joins TRBV9 to TRBJ2-2; D is uncertain. V was cut by 6 bases and J by 7 bases, with 13 bases left in between. The length of the CDR3 is 13 residues. The germline CDR1 and CDR2 sequences are SGDLS and YYNGEE. DNA for the CDR3: TGTGCCAGCACCGTGTCATCCCACGGGGAGCTGTTTTTT. Translated, it gives CASTVSSHGELFF. The full variable domain, with the rest looked up from reference TRBV9 and TRBJ2-2, is DSGVTQTPKHLITATGQRVTLRCSPRSGDLSVYWYQQSLDQGLQFLIQYYNGEERAKGNILERFSAQQFPDLHSELNLSSLELGDSALYFCASTVSSHGELFFGEGSRLTVL.

The V gene is TRBV9, the J gene TRBJ2-7, with D tentatively TRBD2 (7 bases). The CDR3 runs to 14 residues. Trimming left V 3 bases short and J 5 bases short, with 15 bases between. Germline V lookup: CDR1 SGDLS, CDR2 YYNGEE. The CDR3 DNA reads as TGTGCCAGCAGCGCCAGCGGGACACACCACGAGCAGTACTTC. This codes for CASSASGTHHEQYF.

The rearrangement uses TRBV9 and TRBJ2-1; the D is unclear. This CDR3 is 12 amino acids long. V was shortened by 4 bases and J by 8 bases, with 10 bases between the two germline ends. The germline V gene encodes CDR1 SGDLS and CDR2 YYNGEE. The CDR3 spells CASSSVGDEQFF. The CDR3 DNA reads as TGTGCCAGCAGCTCAGTGGGCGATGAGCAGTTCTTC.

This clone was seen a handful of times. A junction boundary mismatches the germline segment, possibly from a read error. The chain combines TRBV12-3 or TRBV12-4 with TRBJ1-5, with D uncertain. The CDR3 has 12 amino acids. DNA of the CDR3: TGCGTTAAACCTCCTTGCGGGCAGCCCCAGCATTTT. As protein: CVKPPCGQPQHF.

The gene calls are TRBV29-1 and TRBJ2-1, with TRBD1 identical over 10 bases. This CDR3 has 16 residues. Trimming cost V 3 bases and J 4 bases; bases outside gene matches: 9. Germline CDR1 reads SQVTM; CDR2 reads ANQGSEA. CDR3 bases: TGCAGCGTTGAGGATGTCGCGGGACAGGGGTACAATGAGCAGTTCTTC. Translated, it gives CSVEDVAGQGYNEQFF.